This T cell receptor beta chain stems from a study of vaccination and CD4 T cells after COVID-19. As for the study in general: The study drew post-COVID samples a median about 100 days after diagnosis (range 35 to 161).

CD4+ T cells that had been cultured provided DNA sequenced with the Oncomine TCR Beta short-read assay. TCRdb re-called the PCR reads through MiXCR, storing one row per CDR3 protein. The sample contains 20,000 or so distinct CDR3 sequences, less than 40% of which appear only once. In germline, CDR1 is SEHNR, CDR2 FQNEAQ (reference sequence). V was clipped by 1 base and J by 6 bases; unmatched bases: 24. The CDR3 runs to 20 residues. A word on this clonotype: Antigen: not known.

The time point here: late sampling 161 to 241 days after vaccination in a few convalescent patients. Specified treatment: approximately nine-day PBMC culture with coronavirus spike peptide pools or control peptides (ViraFEST assay). The chain combines TRBV7-9 with TRBJ2-7, with 7 bases identical to TRBD2. The sequenced sample was CD4+ T cells from blood, cultured in vitro, obtained about 7 months after SARS-CoV-2 vaccination. The clonotype was recovered from a human donor who had recovered from COVID-19. The CDR3, as DNA: TGTGCCAGCAGCTTAGGCCTGGGGGGGGGAGCCAGGGCCCAAGGGGCCGAGCAGTACTTC. Amino acid sequence: CASSLGLGGGARAQGAEQYF.